This is a list of T cell receptor beta chains from one sample in a study of cytomegalovirus exposure and HLA in healthy donors. Here immunoSEQ multiplex PCR was the method, and the copy in TCRdb shows in-frame clones only, minus some. The profile shows fewer than 250,000 clones, 85% to 90% of them singletons. Material for sequencing was PBMCs. All receptors derive from a man in his late teens or twenties in good health and CMV-seronegative. CDR3s include the opening cysteine and the closing phenylalanine or tryptophan. The order of the fields is J gene, CDR3 length, V gene, clone size, D gene, CDR3 DNA, CDR3 protein. The D gene is left open where the match is weak. Clone sizes are given selectively: once, few, many, or a class where the clone is expanded.

J: TRBJ2-1; length: 16; V: TRBV7-9; size: NA; D: TRBD2; DNA: TGTGCCAGCAGCTTAGATTTAGCGGGAGGGTATAATGAGCAGTTCTTC; CDR3: CASSLDLAGGYNEQFF
J: TRBJ2-1; length: 13; V: TRBV6-5; size: NA; D: NA; DNA: TGTGCCAGCAGTTACTCTTCTGCGGGAGAGCAGTTCTTC; CDR3: CASSYSSAGEQFF
J: TRBJ1-1; length: 14; V: TRBV5-5; size: NA; D: TRBD1; DNA: TGTGCCAGCAGCCTGGACAGGACAAACACTGAAGCTTTCTTT; CDR3: CASSLDRTNTEAFF
J: TRBJ2-7; length: 13; V: TRBV9; size: NA; D: NA; DNA: TGTGCCAGCAGCGTAGCTCCGGGGTCCGAGCAGTACTTC; CDR3: CASSVAPGSEQYF
J: TRBJ1-2; length: 12; V: TRBV6-1; size: NA; D: TRBD1; DNA: TGTGCCAGCAGTGCAGGACAGGGCGGCTACACCTTC; CDR3: CASSAGQGGYTF
J: TRBJ1-2; length: 14; V: TRBV27; size: once; D: TRBD1; DNA: TGTGCCAGCAGAAAACCCGGGACAGGGTATGGCTACACCTTC; CDR3: CASRKPGTGYGYTF
J: TRBJ2-7; length: 14; V: TRBV12-5; size: NA; D: NA; DNA: TGTGCTAGTGGGCCCGGGACTTCCTTTGGGGAGCAGTACTTC; CDR3: CASGPGTSFGEQYF
J: TRBJ2-7; length: 15; V: TRBV27; size: NA; D: TRBD2; DNA: TGTGCCAGCAGTTCGGAGACTAGCGGGGGCTACGAGCAGTACTTC; CDR3: CASSSETSGGYEQYF
J: TRBJ2-7; length: 13; V: TRBV27; size: few; D: NA; DNA: TGTGCCAGCAGCCCCGCCCGGGGAAACGAGCAGTACTTC; CDR3: CASSPARGNEQYF
J: TRBJ1-2; length: 15; V: TRBV6-5; size: NA; D: TRBD1; DNA: TGTGCCAGCAGTTACGCTGCGGGACAGGATCATGGCTACACCTTC; CDR3: CASSYAAGQDHGYTF
J: TRBJ2-7; length: 17; V: TRBV28; size: NA; D: TRBD1; DNA: TGTGCCAGCATATCCTCTGCCGGGACAGGGGGCGAATACGAGCAGTACTTC; CDR3: CASISSAGTGGEYEQYF
J: TRBJ2-1; length: 11; V: TRBV18; size: once; D: NA; DNA: TGTGCCAGCTCCCTTCTCGATGAGCAGTTCTTC; CDR3: CASSLLDEQFF
J: TRBJ1-4; length: 16; V: TRBV4-1; size: NA; D: NA; DNA: TGCGCCAGCAGCCAAGATTTGGCCGCCTTTAATGAAAAACTGTTTTTT; CDR3: CASSQDLAAFNEKLFF
J: TRBJ2-3; length: 11; V: TRBV20-1; size: NA; D: NA; DNA: TGCAGTGCTAGCTTTACAGATACGCAGTATTTT; CDR3: CSASFTDTQYF
J: TRBJ1-6; length: 13; V: TRBV2; size: NA; D: NA; DNA: TGTGCCAGCAGTGTGGACAAGGCTTCACCCCTCCACTTT; CDR3: CASSVDKASPLHF
J: TRBJ2-3; length: 17; V: TRBV11-3; size: NA; D: TRBD2; DNA: TGTGCCAGCAGCCAGTACTATAGCGGGAGAAACACAGATACGCAGTATTTT; CDR3: CASSQYYSGRNTDTQYF
J: TRBJ2-5; length: 14; V: TRBV2; size: NA; D: NA; DNA: TGTGCCAGCAGGGGGGACACGTACCAAGAGACCCAGTACTTC; CDR3: CASRGDTYQETQYF
J: TRBJ2-7; length: 12; V: TRBV5-4; size: NA; D: NA; DNA: TGTGCCAGCAGCTTGGCAGACTACGAGCAGTACTTC; CDR3: CASSLADYEQYF
J: TRBJ2-2; length: 14; V: TRBV11-2; size: NA; D: NA; DNA: TGTGCCAGCAGCTTGAACGGGTACGCCGGGGAGCTGTTTTTT; CDR3: CASSLNGYAGELFF
J: TRBJ2-2; length: 14; V: TRBV7-9; size: NA; D: TRBD1; DNA: TGTGCCAGGCCACAGGGGGCGAACACCGGGGAGCTGTTTTTT; CDR3: CARPQGANTGELFF
J: TRBJ2-3; length: 16; V: TRBV11-2; size: NA; D: NA; DNA: TGTGCCAGCTCATCCGGCCCCAGCGCCGGCACAGATACGCAGTATTTT; CDR3: CASSSGPSAGTDTQYF
J: TRBJ2-7; length: 15; V: TRBV6-1; size: NA; D: TRBD1; DNA: TGTGCCAGCCTTGAGTGGGACAGGGGGCGGGGGGAGCAGTACTTC; CDR3: CASLEWDRGRGEQYF
J: TRBJ1-3; length: 13; V: TRBV5-6; size: NA; D: NA; DNA: TGTGCCAGCAGTGTAACAGGTGGAAACACCATATATTTT; CDR3: CASSVTGGNTIYF
J: TRBJ2-7; length: 13; V: TRBV29-1; size: NA; D: TRBD2; DNA: TGCAGCGCCACGGGGACTAGCGGGAGCAAGCAGTACTTC; CDR3: CSATGTSGSKQYF
J: TRBJ2-7; length: 14; V: TRBV6-1; size: NA; D: TRBD1; DNA: TGTGCCTGCTGGGGACAGGGGGGTCGCTACGAGCAGTACTTC; CDR3: CACWGQGGRYEQYF
J: TRBJ2-5; length: 16; V: TRBV6-1; size: NA; D: NA; DNA: TGTGCCAGCAGTGAAGCGGGGCTATTAGGGTGGGAGACCCAGTACTTC; CDR3: CASSEAGLLGWETQYF
J: TRBJ2-3; length: 15; V: TRBV7-2; size: NA; D: NA; DNA: TGTGCCAGCAGCCAGTACCAGGCCTCCGGTGGGACGCAGTATTTT; CDR3: CASSQYQASGGTQYF
J: TRBJ2-7; length: 14; V: TRBV27; size: NA; D: NA; DNA: TGTGCCAGCAGTTTGGCCGGGAACTCCTACGAGCAGTACTTC; CDR3: CASSLAGNSYEQYF
J: TRBJ2-1; length: 17; V: TRBV7-9; size: NA; D: NA; DNA: TGTGCCAGCAGCCGCTGGGTGCGGGACGGCTACTACAATGAGCAGTTCTTC; CDR3: CASSRWVRDGYYNEQFF
J: TRBJ2-5; length: 14; V: TRBV5-6; size: once; D: NA; DNA: TGTGCCAGCAGCTATTACGAACGGGGGGAGACCCAGTACTTC; CDR3: CASSYYERGETQYF
J: TRBJ2-5; length: 14; V: TRBV12-5; size: few; D: NA; DNA: TGTGCTAGTGGTTTGAATACAGGGCAAGAGACCCAGTACTTC; CDR3: CASGLNTGQETQYF
J: TRBJ2-1; length: 16; V: TRBV19; size: NA; D: TRBD1; DNA: TGTGCCAGTAGATACCGACAGGGGGACAAGTACAATGAGCAGTTCTTC; CDR3: CASRYRQGDKYNEQFF
J: TRBJ1-6; length: 14; V: TRBV5-1; size: NA; D: NA; DNA: TGCGCCAGCAGCTTGACGTCAGGGAATTCACCCCTCCACTTT; CDR3: CASSLTSGNSPLHF
J: TRBJ2-1; length: 14; V: TRBV27; size: NA; D: TRBD2; DNA: TGTGCCAGCAGAGGGACTAGCGGGAGTTATGAGCAGTTCTTC; CDR3: CASRGTSGSYEQFF
J: TRBJ2-5; length: 14; V: TRBV29-1; size: NA; D: NA; DNA: TGCAGCGTTGAAGACAGGCGGGGCGGGGAGACCCAGTACTTC; CDR3: CSVEDRRGGETQYF
J: TRBJ1-6; length: 15; V: TRBV6-5; size: NA; D: NA; DNA: TGTGCCAGCAGTTTCGACGAGGCCAATAATTCACCCCTCCACTTT; CDR3: CASSFDEANNSPLHF
J: TRBJ2-6; length: 18; V: TRBV4-1; size: NA; D: NA; DNA: TGCGCCAGCAGCCCGCATCCAGGACTGACCTCTGGGGCCAACGTCCTGACTTTC; CDR3: CASSPHPGLTSGANVLTF
J: TRBJ2-5; length: 13; V: TRBV6-5; size: NA; D: NA; DNA: TGTGCCAGCCGCGAGCTCTTACAAGAGACCCAGTACTTC; CDR3: CASRELLQETQYF
J: TRBJ2-7; length: 11; V: TRBV27; size: NA; D: TRBD1; DNA: TGTGCCAGCAGTTTATTGGGACAGGAGTACTTC; CDR3: CASSLLGQEYF
J: TRBJ1-2; length: 15; V: TRBV5-8; size: NA; D: NA; DNA: TGTGCCAGCAGCTTCTTGTCTGGACTCTACTATGGCTACACCTTC; CDR3: CASSFLSGLYYGYTF
J: TRBJ1-5; length: 15; V: TRBV5-4; size: NA; D: NA; DNA: TGTGCCAGCAGCTTGGGGGGACATGGCAATCAGCCCCAGCATTTT; CDR3: CASSLGGHGNQPQHF
J: TRBJ2-1; length: 16; V: TRBV2; size: NA; D: NA; DNA: TGTGCCAGCAGTGAACGGTCTAGAGAATCCTACAATGAGCAGTTCTTC; CDR3: CASSERSRESYNEQFF
J: TRBJ2-1; length: 14; V: TRBV27; size: NA; D: TRBD2; DNA: TGTGCCAGCAGTTTTCAGCGGGAGATAGATGAGCAGTTCTTC; CDR3: CASSFQREIDEQFF
J: TRBJ2-2; length: 14; V: TRBV5-1; size: NA; D: NA; DNA: TGCGCCAGCAGCTTATACAGGGATGGCGGGGAGCTGTTTTTT; CDR3: CASSLYRDGGELFF